The sequence of this T cell receptor (beta chain) was determined in a study of CD8 T cells in Susac syndrome. When the RNA was reverse transcribed, random hexamers were used with an input of about 0.5 to 1 ug. TCRdb reprocessed the immunoSEQ multiplex PCR reads via MiXCR and lists one record per CDR3 protein. Of approximately 190,000 distinct CDR3 sequences listed, nearly 95% are singletons. This CDR3 has 13 residues. Per the germline V gene, CDR1 is DFQATT and CDR2 is SNEGSKA (reference sequence). Trimming removed 7 bases from V and 4 bases from J, with 15 bases in between. This chain links TRBV20-1 with TRBJ2-3; possible D gene TRBD1, 6 bases. The clonotype originates from a human donor with multiple sclerosis. Source material: CD4+ T cells from PBMCs. The DNA for the CDR3 is TGCAGTGTATTAAGGGGGACGGCAGATACGCAGTATTTT. This sequence encodes CSVLRGTADTQYF.